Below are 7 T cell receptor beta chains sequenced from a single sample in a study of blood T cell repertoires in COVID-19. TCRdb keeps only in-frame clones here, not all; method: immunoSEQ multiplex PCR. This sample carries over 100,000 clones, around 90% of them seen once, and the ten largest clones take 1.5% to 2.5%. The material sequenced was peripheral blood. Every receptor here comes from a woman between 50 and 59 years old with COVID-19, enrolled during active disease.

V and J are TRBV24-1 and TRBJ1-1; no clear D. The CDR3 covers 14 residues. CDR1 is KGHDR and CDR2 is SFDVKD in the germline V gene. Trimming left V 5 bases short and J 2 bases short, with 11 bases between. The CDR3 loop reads CATSGAGRNTEAFF. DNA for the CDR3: TGTGCCACCAGTGGGGCAGGCCGAAACACTGAAGCTTTCTTT.

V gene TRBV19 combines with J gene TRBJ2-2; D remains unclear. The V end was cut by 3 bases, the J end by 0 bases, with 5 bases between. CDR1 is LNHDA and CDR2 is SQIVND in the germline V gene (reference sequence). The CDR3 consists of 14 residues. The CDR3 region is CASSIGPNTGELFF. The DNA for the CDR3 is TGTGCCAGTAGTATTGGGCCGAACACCGGGGAGCTGTTTTTT.

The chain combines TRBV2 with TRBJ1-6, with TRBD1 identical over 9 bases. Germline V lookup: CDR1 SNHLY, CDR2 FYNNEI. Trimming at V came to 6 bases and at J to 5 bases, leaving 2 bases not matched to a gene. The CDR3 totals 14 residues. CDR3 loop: CASRGQGNNSPLHF. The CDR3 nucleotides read TGTGCCAGCAGAGGACAGGGGAATAATTCACCCCTCCACTTT.

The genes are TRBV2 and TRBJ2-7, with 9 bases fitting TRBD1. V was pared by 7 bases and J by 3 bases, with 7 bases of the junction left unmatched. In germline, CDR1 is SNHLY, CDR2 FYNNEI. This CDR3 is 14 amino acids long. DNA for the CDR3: TGTGCCAGCACCGCCGGGACAGGGAACTACGAGCAGTACTTC. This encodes CASTAGTGNYEQYF.

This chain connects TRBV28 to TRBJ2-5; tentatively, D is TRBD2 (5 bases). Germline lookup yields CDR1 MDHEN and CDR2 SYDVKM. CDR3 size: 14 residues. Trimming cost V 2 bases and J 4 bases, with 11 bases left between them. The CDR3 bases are TGTGCCAGCAGTTTAATCGGAGGTGGAGAGACCCAGTACTTC. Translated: CASSLIGGGETQYF.

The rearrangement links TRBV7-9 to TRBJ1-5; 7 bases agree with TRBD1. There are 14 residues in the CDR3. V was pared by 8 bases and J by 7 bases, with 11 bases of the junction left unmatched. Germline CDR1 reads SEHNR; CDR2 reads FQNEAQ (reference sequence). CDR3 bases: TGTGCCAGCGTTCCGGGACAGAATGAACAGCCCCAGCATTTT. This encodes CASVPGQNEQPQHF.

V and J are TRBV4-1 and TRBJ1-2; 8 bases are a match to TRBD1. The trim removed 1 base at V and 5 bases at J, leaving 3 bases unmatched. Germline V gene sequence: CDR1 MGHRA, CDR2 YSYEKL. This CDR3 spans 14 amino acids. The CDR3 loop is CASSQVTGEYGYTF. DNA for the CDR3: TGCGCCAGCAGCCAAGTGACAGGGGAATATGGCTACACCTTC.